This TCR beta chain was found in a study of cytomegalovirus exposure and HLA in healthy donors. Notes on the study in general: In a later analysis, a genetic analysis reported fewer productive-TCR N-insertions in an Asian-associated ancestry cluster than the cohort average. Solely CMV serostatus was available to characterize immune exposure.

With 60 Vbeta and 13 Jbeta primers, the PCR was carried out. TCRdb's table, derived via immunoSEQ multiplex PCR, lists solely in-frame clones and lacks some. The table shows around 150,000 clones, with over 65% occurring only once. Ten or more counts support this clone. The antigen remains undetermined. This CDR3 is 15 amino acids long. Germline V lookup: CDR1 MGHRA, CDR2 YSYEKL. The ends were cut back, 0 bases at V and 3 bases at J, with 9 bases in the middle. The clonotype comes from a woman aged 40 to 50 in good health and CMV-seropositive. The chain employs TRBV4-1 and TRBJ1-5; D not resolved. Material for sequencing was PBMCs. This CDR3 is CASSQEGGPNQPQHF. The CDR3 nucleotides are TGCGCCAGCAGCCAAGAAGGCGGCCCCAATCAGCCCCAGCATTTT.